This T cell receptor beta chain came from a study of shared clonotypes between healthy human individuals. Study as a whole: A donor's plate count was three for CD4 naive and three for CD4 memory; CD8 naive had two and CD8 memory one. General study points: On the whole, naive subsets had larger estimated richness than memory subsets had. Generation probability values for non-shared clonotypes were lower than those for clonotypes shared by all four donors.

Points on this clone: Its antigen is unknown.

The germline gives CDR1 ENHRY, CDR2 SYGVKD. With V trimmed by 10 bases and J by 5 bases, 9 bases remained unmatched. This CDR3 comprises 13 residues. Profiled with immunoSEQ multiplex PCR; TCRdb holds only in-frame clones, not every one. The sample has about 380,000 clones, about 97% seen once. The source of this sequence is a young man in good health. V and J are TRBV10-3 and TRBJ2-7; 9 bases are a match to TRBD1. The specimen was memory CD8+ T cells sorted from blood. Subset given: CD45RO+ cells pooled with CCR7-negative TemRA cells. The CDR3: CATHRDREDEQYF. CDR3 nucleotide sequence: TGTGCCACCCACCGGGACAGGGAGGACGAGCAGTACTTC.